Below, 17 T cell receptor beta chains from the same sample are listed, as sequenced in a study of blood T cell repertoires in COVID-19. Assay: immunoSEQ multiplex PCR; the TCRdb copy retains only in-frame clones and omits some. Of about 87,000 clones listed, 75% are singletons. Sequenced input: peripheral blood. The receptor source for this set is a woman aged 45-65 years with acute or convalescent COVID-19.

DNA for the CDR3: TGTGCCAGCAGCCAAGATGCACTAGCGGGGTACAATGAGCAGTTCTTC. Translation gives CASSQDALAGYNEQFF. The chain recombines TRBV3-1 (or the pseudogene TRBV3-2) with TRBJ2-1, with 10 nucleotides matching TRBD2. V lost 0 bases to trimming and J lost 4 bases; unmatched junction nucleotides: 3. The CDR3 totals 16 residues. The germline V gene encodes CDR1 LGHDT and CDR2 YNNKEL (reference sequence).

The V gene is TRBV6-6, the J gene TRBJ1-1; no firm D call. The germline V gene encodes CDR1 MNHNY and CDR2 SVGAGI (reference sequence). The CDR3 is made up of 11 amino acids. V was pared by 6 bases and J by 6 bases, with 8 bases between. CDR3 in amino acids: CASSGEAEAFF. CDR3 bases: TGTGCCAGCAGCGGTGAGGCTGAAGCTTTCTTT.

The CDR3 protein is CASSYRTENTEAFF. The CDR3 DNA reads TGTGCCAGCAGTTACCGGACTGAGAACACTGAAGCTTTCTTT. The chain couples TRBV6-5 to TRBJ1-1; no reliable D call. The V gene lost 2 bases and the J gene lost 1 base, with 8 bases spanning the gap. Germline CDR1 and CDR2: MNHEY and SVGAGI. This CDR3 has 14 amino acids.

The chain carries TRBV3-1 (or the pseudogene TRBV3-2) and TRBJ1-1; 9 bases align to TRBD1. The CDR3 loop spans 13 amino acids. After removal of 6 bases from V and 4 bases from J, the junction contained 3 bases not matched to a gene. From germline, CDR1 is LGHDT and CDR2 YNNKEL (reference sequence). Written as DNA, the CDR3 is TGTGCCAGCAGAGACAGGGGGGTCACTGAAGCTTTCTTT. Residues: CASRDRGVTEAFF.

The chain joins TRBV9 to TRBJ2-1; TRBD2 aligns across 13 bases. With 4 bases clipped from V and 4 bases from J, the junction kept 8 bases outside the gene matches. This CDR3 contains 17 residues. CDR1 and CDR2 from the germline V gene are SGDLS and YYNGEE. CDR3 bases: TGTGCCAGCAGCCCAGGATTGGGACTAGCGGGGTACAATGAGCAGTTCTTC. Translating it yields CASSPGLGLAGYNEQFF.

This clone came up a few times. This chain connects TRBV2 to TRBJ2-6, with a possible D match to TRBD2 (7 bases). CDR1 and CDR2 from the germline V gene are SNHLY and FYNNEI. This CDR3 comprises 16 residues. The V gene lost 3 bases and the J gene lost 2 bases, with 11 bases spanning the gap. The DNA of the CDR3 is TGTGCCAGCAGTGACAAGGGGGGGACTGGGGCCAACGTCCTGACTTTC. Its translation is CASSDKGGTGANVLTF.

J is TRBJ2-3 and V is TRBV6-1; TRBD1 matches at 7 bases. V shed 3 bases, J shed 1 base, and the junction held 4 bases outside the gene matches. Germline values: CDR1 MNHNS, CDR2 SASEGT. The CDR3 totals 15 residues. This CDR3 is CASSEYRGGTDTQYF. The CDR3 DNA sequence: TGTGCCAGCAGTGAGTACAGGGGCGGCACAGATACGCAGTATTTT.

The chain employs TRBV3-1 (or the pseudogene TRBV3-2) and TRBJ1-4; TRBD1 matches 7 bases. The J segment lost 2 bases and the V segment lost 4 bases, leaving 7 bases of the junction unmatched. Germline V lookup: CDR1 LGHDT, CDR2 YNNKEL (reference sequence). The CDR3 runs to 16 residues. The CDR3 loop reads CASSRTGVGTNEKLFF. The CDR3 DNA reads TGTGCCAGCAGCCGAACAGGGGTGGGGACTAATGAAAAACTGTTTTTT.

This clone has only a few counts. This chain joins TRBV21-1 and TRBJ1-5; no check of the table's D call, TRBD1, against the DNA was made. TRBV21-1 is given as a pseudogene. The CDR3 loop spans 17 amino acids. As DNA, the CDR3 is TGTGCCAGCAGCAAATCGGGACAGTCCATTAGCAATCAGCCCCAGCATTTT. This gives the protein CASSKSGQSISNQPQHF.

The chain uses TRBV19 and TRBJ1-5; the match to TRBD1 covers 8 bases. V gave up 3 bases and J gave up 4 bases; unmatched junction bases: 8. The CDR3 has 16 residues. Germline CDR1 is LNHDA and CDR2 is SQIVND (reference sequence). In nucleotides, the CDR3 is TGTGCCAGTAGTATTCAAACAGGGGGGGGAAATCAGCCCCAGCATTTT. Its translation: CASSIQTGGGNQPQHF.

This chain joins TRBV9 and TRBJ2-3, with 9 positions matching TRBD2. The trim removed 0 bases at V and 12 bases at J, leaving 8 bases unmatched. Germline loops: CDR1 SGDLS, CDR2 YYNGEE. The CDR3 loop spans 14 amino acids. For the CDR3, the DNA is TGTGCCAGCAGCGTAGAGAGTAGCGGGGGTAATCAGTATTTT. Amino acid sequence: CASSVESSGGNQYF. The full variable domain, its missing parts supplied by reference TRBV9 and TRBJ2-3, is DSGVTQTPKHLITATGQRVTLRCSPRSGDLSVYWYQQSLDQGLQFLIQYYNGEERAKGNILERFSAQQFPDLHSELNLSSLELGDSALYFCASSVESSGGNQYFGPGTRLTVL.

CDR3 in amino acids: CASSLAQGVNTEAFF. In nucleotides, the CDR3 is TGTGCCAGCAGCTTAGCCCAGGGCGTGAACACTGAAGCTTTCTTT. The chain joins TRBV7-6 to TRBJ1-1; the D gene is possibly TRBD1 (5 bases). The CDR3 has 15 amino acids. The germline V and J ends were trimmed by 0 bases and 0 bases, with 8 bases remaining between them. The germline V gene has CDR1 SGHVS and CDR2 FNYEAQ.

This sequence joins TRBV4-1 and TRBJ2-7; 7 nucleotides align to TRBD1. Germline V CDR1 and CDR2: MGHRA, YSYEKL. The CDR3 is made up of 17 amino acids. Trimming removed 0 bases from V and 9 bases from J; junction bases left unmatched: 17. CDR3 loop: CASSQEGGRSFGKGQYF. In DNA form, the CDR3 reads TGCGCCAGCAGCCAAGAAGGGGGCAGATCGTTCGGGAAGGGGCAGTACTTC.

There are a few counts of this clone. V usage is TRBV5-8 and J usage is TRBJ2-5, with TRBD1 identical over 7 bases. Germline CDR1 reads SGHTS; CDR2 reads YDEGEE. CDR3 length: 15 amino acids. V dropped 4 bases and J dropped 4; count of bases not matched to a gene: 10. The CDR3 DNA reads as TGTGCCAGCAGCCCGCCCGACAGGGCCGGAGAGACCCAGTACTTC. Its protein product is CASSPPDRAGETQYF.

This clone was seen once. V usage is TRBV27 and J usage is TRBJ1-5, with D perhaps TRBD1 (6 bases). The V end lost 0 bases, the J end lost 1 base, and 13 bases lay between the germline ends. Germline V lookup: CDR1 MNHEY, CDR2 SMNVEV (reference sequence). The CDR3 sequence is 17 residues long. The CDR3 bases are TGTGCCAGCAGTTTATCGGCAGGGGCCGGCAGCAATCAGCCCCAGCATTTT. It translates to CASSLSAGAGSNQPQHF.

The rearrangement links TRBV10-3 to TRBJ1-1; TRBD1 matches 9 bases. Germline V gives CDR1 ENHRY, CDR2 SYGVKD. The CDR3 loop spans 15 amino acids. With 2 bases clipped from V and 6 bases from J, the junction kept 7 bases outside the gene matches. The CDR3 region has the DNA TGTGCCATCAGTGAGGGGAGGACAGGGGCCGCTGAAGCTTTCTTT. Protein sequence: CAISEGRTGAAEAFF.

The chain has TRBV28 and TRBJ2-5; 9 bases match TRBD1. Germline CDR1 reads MDHEN; CDR2 reads SYDVKM. The CDR3 covers 14 residues. Trimming cost V 5 bases and J 2 bases; bases outside gene matches: 3. CDR3 residues: CASSPGTGQETQYF. CDR3 DNA sequence: TGTGCCAGCAGTCCCGGGACAGGGCAAGAGACCCAGTACTTC.